The 24 T cell receptor beta chains below come from one sample, sequenced in a study of T cell changes during pregnancy in multiple sclerosis. Sequenced by immunoSEQ multiplex PCR; TCRdb stores in-frame clones only, minus some. This sample has around 71,000 clones, with around 94% found just once. The sample consisted of peripheral blood, taken in the third trimester of pregnancy. These receptors all come from a female donor with multiple sclerosis, enrolled in a pregnancy study.

This chain links TRBV9 with TRBJ1-3, with unresolved D. This CDR3 contains 13 residues. The germline V and J ends were trimmed by 6 bases and 1 base, with 8 bases remaining between them. Germline V lookup: CDR1 SGDLS, CDR2 YYNGEE. The CDR3 sequence is CASTAQSGNTIYF. The CDR3 bases are TGTGCCAGCACCGCCCAGTCTGGAAACACCATATATTTT.

The CDR3 nucleotides are TGTGCCAGCAGTTACGGATCAGGGGGCGCTGAAGCTTTCTTT. Translated: CASSYGSGGAEAFF. The rearrangement joins TRBV6-5 to TRBJ1-1; TRBD1 matches 8 bases. Germline assignment: CDR1 MNHEY and CDR2 SVGAGI. V shed 2 bases and J 6 bases; nucleotides not matched to a gene: 5. The CDR3 covers 14 residues.

V gene TRBV28 combines with J gene TRBJ1-1; TRBD1 aligns across 9 bases. Germline V lookup: CDR1 MDHEN, CDR2 SYDVKM. This CDR3 comprises 17 residues. V shed 5 bases, J shed 1 base, and the junction held 11 bases outside the gene matches. The chain's CDR3 is CASSPTLLQGANTEAFF. CDR3 bases: TGTGCCAGCAGTCCAACCCTATTACAGGGGGCGAACACTGAAGCTTTCTTT.

V gene TRBV18 combines with J gene TRBJ2-7, with D perhaps TRBD2 (5 bases). Germline CDR1 is KGHSH and CDR2 is LQKENI. The CDR3 length is 13 residues. Trimming stripped 2 bases from V and 7 bases from J, with 12 bases between. The CDR3 region has the DNA TGTGCCAGCTCACCATCTACTAGTGCGGAGCAGTACTTC. It codes for CASSPSTSAEQYF.

This clone was seen a single time. This sequence joins TRBV6-4 and TRBJ2-7; the match to TRBD2 covers 8 bases. Trimming took 8 bases from V and 2 from J; bases not matched to a gene: 11. The germline V gene encodes CDR1 MRHNA and CDR2 SNTAGT. CDR3 length: 15 residues. CDR3 loop: CASARTASGPYEQYF. Written as DNA, the CDR3 is TGTGCCAGCGCCCGGACGGCTAGCGGGCCCTACGAGCAGTACTTC.

The V and J genes are TRBV13 and TRBJ2-7; D may be TRBD2 (6 bases). The CDR3 extends over 16 amino acids. The germline CDR1 and CDR2 sequences are PRHDT and FYEKMQ (reference sequence). The V end lost 1 base, the J end lost 6 bases, and 19 bases lay between the germline ends. CDR3 sequence reads: CASSLEGLTGISEQYF. The CDR3 nucleotides read TGTGCCAGCAGCTTAGAAGGACTAACGGGAATCTCCGAGCAGTACTTC. Supplemented by reference TRBV13 and TRBJ2-7, the full variable domain reads AAGVIQSPRHLIKEKRETATLKCYPIPRHDTVYWYQQGPGQDPQFLISFYEKMQSDKGSIPDRFSAQQFSDYHSELNMSSLELGDSALYFCASSLEGLTGISEQYFGPGTRLTVT.

The chain is built from TRBV19 and TRBJ2-2, with a tentative D call TRBD2 (5 bases). Germline V gene lookup returns CDR1 LNHDA and CDR2 SQIVND (reference sequence). V lost 5 bases and J lost 1, with 8 bases in between. The CDR3 length is 14 residues. In nucleotides, the CDR3 is TGTGCCAGTAGTTCGGAGGTGAACACCGGGGAGCTGTTTTTT. This codes for CASSSEVNTGELFF.

The J gene is TRBJ2-1, the V gene TRBV6-6; tentative D call: TRBD2 (6 bases). Between the trimmed V and J ends, which lost 5 bases and 2 bases, there was a span of 13 bases. Germline lookup yields CDR1 MNHNY and CDR2 SVGAGI (reference sequence). CDR3 length equals 15 residues. CDR3 in amino acids: CASSRGASAYNEQFF. In DNA form, the CDR3 reads TGTGCCAGCAGTCGCGGAGCTAGCGCCTACAATGAGCAGTTCTTC.

The chain links TRBV5-6 to TRBJ2-1; weak D call: TRBD2 (6 bases). Trimming removed 2 bases at V and 5 bases at J, with 11 bases between. Per germline, CDR1 SGHDT and CDR2 YYEEEE. This CDR3 has 14 residues. The CDR3 DNA sequence: TGTGCCAGCAGCTTTTCACTAGCCCACAATGAGCAGTTCTTC. This sequence encodes CASSFSLAHNEQFF.

This sequence joins TRBV9 and TRBJ2-5; 9 nucleotides line up with TRBD1. CDR1 and CDR2 from the germline V gene are SGDLS and YYNGEE. The CDR3 sequence is 16 residues long. J gave up 1 base and V 4 bases, and 8 bases lay outside the gene matches. This CDR3 is CASSQRTGARQETQYF. CDR3 DNA: TGTGCCAGCAGCCAAAGGACAGGGGCCCGCCAAGAGACCCAGTACTTC.

The gene calls are TRBV4-2 and TRBJ2-7; 8 nucleotides align to TRBD2. V lost 1 base, J lost 6 bases, and 8 bases stayed unmatched. CDR3 size: 15 residues. The germline gives CDR1 LGHNA, CDR2 YNFKEQ. The CDR3 DNA follows: TGTGCCAGCAGCCAAGTATCCCTCAGCGGGAGCGAGCAGTACTTC. Its protein is CASSQVSLSGSEQYF.

The chain is built from TRBV18 and TRBJ2-7; TRBD2 agrees at 9 bases. Losses at the gene ends were 1 base for V and 3 bases for J; bases not matched to a gene: 10. This CDR3 has 17 amino acids. CDR1 is KGHSH, CDR2 LQKENI, per germline. The CDR3 DNA sequence: TGTGCCAGCTCACCACGAGTGACTAGCGGACTCAACTACGAGCAGTACTTC. Its protein product is CASSPRVTSGLNYEQYF.

V gene TRBV11-1 combines with J gene TRBJ2-7; D may be TRBD1 (5 bases). V was shortened by 0 bases and J by 7 bases, with 10 bases between the two germline ends. This CDR3 region has 13 residues. Per germline, CDR1 SGHAT and CDR2 FQDESV (reference sequence). CDR3 sequence: CASSLAQEREQYF. CDR3 bases: TGTGCCAGCAGCTTAGCACAGGAACGGGAGCAGTACTTC.

The V call is TRBV5-4, the J call TRBJ2-1, with 8 nucleotides matching TRBD2. The germline V gene has CDR1 SGHNT and CDR2 YYREEE (reference sequence). The CDR3 covers 15 residues. With V trimmed by 4 bases and J by 7 bases, 10 bases remained unmatched. CDR3 residues: CASSPGTRTINEQFF. The DNA for the CDR3 is TGTGCCAGCAGCCCGGGGACTAGGACCATTAATGAGCAGTTCTTC.

The rearrangement joins TRBV2 to TRBJ1-2; 12 nucleotides line up with TRBD1. The CDR3 is made up of 12 amino acids. Germline V gene data show CDR1 as SNHLY and CDR2 as FYNNEI. The V and J ends lost 6 bases and 12 bases, in that order; junction bases with no gene match: 5. The CDR3 DNA sequence: TGTGCCAGCAGGGAGGGACAGGGGGCCCACACCTTC. This codes for CASREGQGAHTF. Complete variable domain (other parts from reference TRBV2 and TRBJ1-2): EPEVTQTPSHQVTQMGQEVILRCVPISNHLYFYWYRQILGQKVEFLVSFYNNEISEKSEIFDDQFSVERPDGSNFTLKIRSTKLEDSAMYFCASREGQGAHTFGSGTRLTVV.

The chain joins TRBV10-3 to TRBJ2-5; the match to TRBD1 covers 8 bases. The CDR3 totals 16 residues. Per the germline V gene, CDR1 is ENHRY and CDR2 is SYGVKD. V dropped 0 bases and J dropped 0; count of bases not matched to a gene: 3. This CDR3 is CAISESRGQDQETQYF. CDR3 coding DNA: TGTGCCATCAGTGAGTCGAGGGGACAGGACCAAGAGACCCAGTACTTC.

V gene TRBV28 combines with J gene TRBJ2-3; 7 bases fit TRBD1. Germline V gene data show CDR1 as MDHEN and CDR2 as SYDVKM. The CDR3 has 15 amino acids. The ends lost 2 bases at V and 5 bases at J; junction bases unmatched: 7. The CDR3 here is CASSLALGGVDTQYF. The CDR3 coding sequence is TGTGCCAGCAGTTTAGCTTTAGGGGGCGTAGATACGCAGTATTTT.

The chain employs TRBV5-1 and TRBJ2-1, with TRBD2 identical over 8 bases. The V and J ends lost 4 bases and 6 bases, in that order; junction bases with no gene match: 6. Germline V lookup: CDR1 SGHRS, CDR2 YFSETQ. The CDR3 extends over 14 amino acids. The chain's CDR3 is CASSPGGPPNEQFF. The CDR3 nucleotides are TGCGCCAGCAGCCCGGGGGGGCCTCCCAATGAGCAGTTCTTC. The variable domain in full, completed from reference TRBV5-1 and TRBJ2-1, reads KAGVTQTPRYLIKTRGQQVTLSCSPISGHRSVSWYQQTPGQGLQFLFEYFSETQRNKGNFPGRFSGRQFSNSRSEMNVSTLELGDSALYLCASSPGGPPNEQFFGPGTRLTVL.

Written as DNA, the CDR3 is TGTGCCAGCACCCACCGGTCGTCCGATACGCAGTATTTT. Amino acid sequence: CASTHRSSDTQYF. The rearrangement joins TRBV6-6 to TRBJ2-3, with unresolved D. From germline, CDR1 is MNHNY and CDR2 SVGAGI (reference sequence). Trimming took 7 bases from V and 6 from J, leaving 14 bases between them. The CDR3 runs to 13 residues.

The V and J genes are TRBV5-6 and TRBJ1-3; TRBD1 is a possible D gene (6 bases). V was pared by 1 base and J by 4 bases, with 9 bases between. Per germline, CDR1 SGHDT and CDR2 YYEEEE. This CDR3 is 14 amino acids long. CDR3 protein: CASSLSGVGNTIYF. The CDR3 DNA reads as TGTGCCAGCAGCTTGTCAGGGGTCGGAAACACCATATATTTT. The full variable domain, with the rest looked up from reference TRBV5-6 and TRBJ1-3, is DAGVTQSPTHLIKTRGQQVTLRCSPKSGHDTVSWYQQALGQGPQFIFQYYEEEERQRGNFPDRFSGHQFPNYSSELNVNALLLGDSALYLCASSLSGVGNTIYFGEGSWLTVV.

The chain has TRBV19 and TRBJ2-1; no reliable D call. Germline V CDR1 and CDR2: LNHDA, SQIVND (reference sequence). Trimming removed 5 bases at V and 0 bases at J, with 11 bases between. The CDR3 has 15 residues. Here the CDR3 reads CASSLTQSSYNEQFF. In DNA, the CDR3 is TGTGCCAGTAGTCTCACACAAAGCTCCTACAATGAGCAGTTCTTC. Drawing the rest from reference TRBV19 and TRBJ2-1, the complete variable domain is DGGITQSPKYLFRKEGQNVTLSCEQNLNHDAMYWYRQDPGQGLRLIYYSQIVNDFQKGDIAEGYSVSREKKESFPLTVTSAQKNPTAFYLCASSLTQSSYNEQFFGPGTRLTVL.

The J gene is TRBJ1-2, the V gene TRBV30; no firm D call. CDR1 and CDR2 (germline): GTSNPN, SVGIG (reference sequence). This CDR3 has 13 residues. V lost 4 bases, J lost 3 bases, and 12 bases lay in between. The CDR3 reads CAWNRGGDYGYTF. CDR3 coding DNA: TGTGCCTGGAACCGAGGCGGAGACTATGGCTACACCTTC.

This chain links TRBV5-1 with TRBJ1-4, with D hard to call. The CDR3 has 13 amino acids. The V end lost 0 bases, the J end lost 5 bases, and 5 bases lay between the germline ends. Germline V gene data show CDR1 as SGHRS and CDR2 as YFSETQ. The CDR3 region has the DNA TGCGCCAGCAGCTTGGAACTGAATGAAAAACTGTTTTTT. It encodes CASSLELNEKLFF.

The rearrangement uses TRBV15 and TRBJ1-2; TRBD1 might be the D (6 bases). Germline CDR1 reads LNHNV; CDR2 reads YYDKDF (reference sequence). V was shortened by 0 bases and J by 4 bases, with 12 bases between the two germline ends. The CDR3 runs 15 residues. The CDR3 DNA is TGTGCCACCAGCAGAGATACGGGCAGGGGCTATGGCTACACCTTC. It is translated as CATSRDTGRGYGYTF.